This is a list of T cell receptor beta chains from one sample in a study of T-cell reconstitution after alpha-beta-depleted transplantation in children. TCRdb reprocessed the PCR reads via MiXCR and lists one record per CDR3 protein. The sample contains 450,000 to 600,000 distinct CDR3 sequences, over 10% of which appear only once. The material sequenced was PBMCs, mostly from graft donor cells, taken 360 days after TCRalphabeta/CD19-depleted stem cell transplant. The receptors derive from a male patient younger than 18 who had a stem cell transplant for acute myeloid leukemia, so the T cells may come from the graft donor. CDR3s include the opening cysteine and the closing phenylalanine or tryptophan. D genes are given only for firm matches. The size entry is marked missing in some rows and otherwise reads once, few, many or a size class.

CDR3aa: CASSWGQGFQETQYF
CDR3nt: TGTGCCAGCAGTTGGGGACAGGGCTTCCAAGAGACCCAGTACTTC
d_gene: TRBD1
j_gene: TRBJ2-5
v_gene: TRBV6-2/TRBV6-3
abundance: NA

CDR3aa: CASSQDRRTPISSTDTQYF
CDR3nt: TGCGCCAGCAGCCAAGACCGTCGGACCCCAATTTCTAGCACAGATACGCAGTATTTT
d_gene: NA
j_gene: TRBJ2-3
v_gene: TRBV4-3
abundance: NA

CDR3aa: CATSKGRRDTGELFF
CDR3nt: TGTGCCACCAGCAAAGGACGCCGAGACACCGGGGAGCTGTTTTTT
d_gene: NA
j_gene: TRBJ2-2
v_gene: TRBV15
abundance: NA

CDR3aa: CASSLSDSHSPLHF
CDR3nt: TGTGCCAGCAGCTTATCTGACAGCCATTCACCCCTCCACTTT
d_gene: NA
j_gene: TRBJ1-6
v_gene: TRBV5-6
abundance: NA

CDR3aa: CASSYGQGESYEQYF
CDR3nt: TGCGCCAGCAGCTATGGACAGGGGGAGTCCTACGAGCAGTACTTC
d_gene: TRBD1
j_gene: TRBJ2-7
v_gene: TRBV5-1
abundance: many

CDR3aa: CASSSAESSYNEQFF
CDR3nt: TGTGCCAGCAGTTCAGCGGAGAGCTCCTACAATGAGCAGTTCTTC
d_gene: NA
j_gene: TRBJ2-1
v_gene: TRBV27
abundance: many

CDR3aa: CATRGIETGANQPQHF
CDR3nt: TGTGCCACGAGGGGGATCGAAACAGGGGCCAATCAGCCCCAGCATTTT
d_gene: TRBD1
j_gene: TRBJ1-5
v_gene: TRBV6-5
abundance: many

CDR3aa: CASSQLGGAHGNEQFF
CDR3nt: TGCGCCAGCAGCCAACTCGGCGGGGCCCACGGGAATGAGCAGTTCTTC
d_gene: NA
j_gene: TRBJ2-1
v_gene: TRBV4-3
abundance: few

CDR3aa: CATSRDYLVEEKPQHF
CDR3nt: TGTGCCACCAGCAGAGATTACCTAGTCGAGGAAAAGCCCCAGCATTTT
d_gene: NA
j_gene: TRBJ1-5
v_gene: TRBV15
abundance: few

CDR3aa: CGSAVPGLPSILSTDTQYF
CDR3nt: TGTGGGTCGGCAGTGCCGGGACTACCCTCCATACTAAGCACAGATACGCAGTATTTT
d_gene: TRBD2
j_gene: TRBJ2-3
v_gene: TRBV7-2
abundance: many

CDR3aa: CASSFGTGAGEQYF
CDR3nt: TGTGCCAGCAGCTTCGGGACAGGGGCTGGGGAGCAGTACTTC
d_gene: TRBD1
j_gene: TRBJ2-7
v_gene: TRBV7-2
abundance: NA

CDR3aa: CASSLGTGGGTEAFF
CDR3nt: TGCGCCAGCAGCTTGGGTACAGGGGGAGGCACTGAAGCTTTCTTT
d_gene: TRBD1
j_gene: TRBJ1-1
v_gene: TRBV5-1
abundance: NA

CDR3aa: CASSLGSRSGNEQFF
CDR3nt: TGTGCCAGCAGTTTGGGGTCGAGGTCCGGCAATGAGCAGTTCTTC
d_gene: NA
j_gene: TRBJ2-1
v_gene: TRBV12-3/TRBV12-4
abundance: few

CDR3aa: CASSTGEATDTQYF
CDR3nt: TGTGCCAGCAGCACGGGAGAAGCCACAGATACGCAGTATTTT
d_gene: NA
j_gene: TRBJ2-3
v_gene: TRBV4-2
abundance: NA

CDR3aa: CSATDARPGELFF
CDR3nt: TGCAGTGCAACCGATGCGCGTCCCGGGGAGCTGTTTTTT
d_gene: NA
j_gene: TRBJ2-2
v_gene: TRBV20-1
abundance: few

CDR3aa: CASSQDTGGSVPGELFF
CDR3nt: TGTGCCAGCAGCCAAGATACAGGCGGGAGCGTCCCCGGGGAGCTGTTTTTT
d_gene: TRBD2
j_gene: TRBJ2-2
v_gene: TRBV4-2
abundance: few

CDR3aa: CASSWGGTSVNEQYF
CDR3nt: TGCGCCAGCAGCTGGGGCGGGACTAGCGTGAACGAGCAGTACTTC
d_gene: TRBD2
j_gene: TRBJ2-7
v_gene: TRBV5-1
abundance: many

CDR3aa: CASSLGRRDTGELFF
CDR3nt: TGTGCCAGCAGCTTAGGGCGGAGAGACACCGGGGAGCTGTTTTTT
d_gene: NA
j_gene: TRBJ2-2
v_gene: TRBV7-2
abundance: NA

CDR3aa: CASSGDRGHNEQFF
CDR3nt: TGTGCCTCTTCTGGGGACAGGGGGCACAATGAGCAGTTCTTC
d_gene: TRBD1
j_gene: TRBJ2-1
v_gene: TRBV10-3
abundance: many

CDR3aa: CASSSSFRAGQYEQYF
CDR3nt: TGTGCCAGCAGCTCTTCATTTAGAGCGGGACAGTACGAGCAGTACTTC
d_gene: NA
j_gene: TRBJ2-7
v_gene: TRBV7-2
abundance: few

CDR3aa: CASSLDRGRPTYNEQFF
CDR3nt: TGTGCCAGCAGTTTAGACAGGGGGCGGCCTACCTACAATGAGCAGTTCTTC
d_gene: TRBD1
j_gene: TRBJ2-1
v_gene: TRBV28
abundance: many

CDR3aa: CSAEKWDRGWETQYF
CDR3nt: TGCAGTGCCGAAAAATGGGACAGGGGATGGGAGACCCAGTACTTC
d_gene: TRBD1
j_gene: TRBJ2-5
v_gene: TRBV20-1
abundance: few

CDR3aa: CASGLNGWETQYF
CDR3nt: TGTGCTAGTGGTTTGAATGGGTGGGAGACCCAGTACTTC
d_gene: NA
j_gene: TRBJ2-5
v_gene: TRBV12-5
abundance: NA

CDR3aa: CASTTPGPGEEQYF
CDR3nt: TGTGCCAGTACCACACCGGGACCCGGAGAGGAGCAGTACTTC
d_gene: NA
j_gene: TRBJ2-7
v_gene: TRBV19
abundance: few

CDR3aa: CASSPRAGDGYEQYF
CDR3nt: TGCGCCAGCAGCCCTAGAGCGGGGGACGGATACGAGCAGTACTTC
d_gene: TRBD2
j_gene: TRBJ2-7
v_gene: TRBV4-3
abundance: NA

CDR3aa: CASLGGPRTTYNEQFF
CDR3nt: TGTGCCAGCCTGGGGGGACCCCGAACCACCTACAATGAGCAGTTCTTC
d_gene: NA
j_gene: TRBJ2-1
v_gene: TRBV12-3/TRBV12-4
abundance: NA

CDR3aa: CASSSSVPSGSSNEQFF
CDR3nt: TGCGCCAGCAGCTCGTCGGTACCTAGCGGGAGCTCCAATGAGCAGTTCTTC
d_gene: TRBD2
j_gene: TRBJ2-1
v_gene: TRBV5-1
abundance: NA

CDR3aa: CASSSRLAGVDTGELFF
CDR3nt: TGTGCCAGCAGCTCAAGACTAGCGGGAGTCGACACCGGGGAGCTGTTTTTT
d_gene: TRBD2
j_gene: TRBJ2-2
v_gene: TRBV9
abundance: many

CDR3aa: CASSQDQGLAGNYNEQFF
CDR3nt: TGTGCCAGCAGCCAAGATCAGGGACTAGCGGGAAACTACAATGAGCAGTTCTTC
d_gene: TRBD2
j_gene: TRBJ2-1
v_gene: TRBV4-2
abundance: few

CDR3aa: CASSFGFEQFF
CDR3nt: TGTGCCAGCAGTTTTGGCTTTGAGCAGTTCTTC
d_gene: NA
j_gene: TRBJ2-1
v_gene: TRBV28
abundance: many

CDR3aa: CASSKGWDRVWNQPQHF
CDR3nt: TGTGCCAGCAGCAAAGGCTGGGACAGGGTCTGGAATCAGCCCCAGCATTTT
d_gene: NA
j_gene: TRBJ1-5
v_gene: TRBV21-1
abundance: few

CDR3aa: CASSPASVNTEAFF
CDR3nt: TGTGCCAGCTCACCCGCGTCCGTGAACACTGAAGCTTTCTTT
d_gene: NA
j_gene: TRBJ1-1
v_gene: TRBV18
abundance: few

CDR3aa: CASSLAVRGPYEQYF
CDR3nt: TGTGCCAGCAGCTTGGCCGTCAGGGGTCCCTACGAGCAGTACTTC
d_gene: NA
j_gene: TRBJ2-7
v_gene: TRBV5-6
abundance: few

CDR3aa: CAGHRTGVIGEAFF
CDR3nt: TGTGCCGGTCATCGGACAGGTGTTATCGGTGAAGCTTTCTTT
d_gene: TRBD1
j_gene: TRBJ1-1
v_gene: TRBV6-1
abundance: few

CDR3aa: CASSLISESYNEQFF
CDR3nt: TGCGCCAGCAGCTTGATTAGCGAGAGCTACAATGAGCAGTTCTTC
d_gene: NA
j_gene: TRBJ2-1
v_gene: TRBV5-1
abundance: many

CDR3aa: CSARGGNGTDTQYF
CDR3nt: TGCAGTGCTAGAGGCGGGAATGGCACAGATACGCAGTATTTT
d_gene: NA
j_gene: TRBJ2-3
v_gene: TRBV20-1
abundance: NA

CDR3aa: CASRSWLSLETQYF
CDR3nt: TGTGCCAGCAGGTCCTGGCTTTCCCTAGAGACCCAGTACTTC
d_gene: NA
j_gene: TRBJ2-5
v_gene: TRBV28
abundance: NA

CDR3aa: CASSLGLGLADPYEQYF
CDR3nt: TGTGCCAGCAGTTTAGGGCTGGGACTAGCGGACCCCTACGAGCAGTACTTC
d_gene: TRBD2
j_gene: TRBJ2-7
v_gene: TRBV12-3/TRBV12-4
abundance: few

CDR3aa: CASSLGAAMYNEQFF
CDR3nt: TGTGCCAGCAGCTTAGGCGCCGCTATGTACAATGAGCAGTTCTTC
d_gene: NA
j_gene: TRBJ2-1
v_gene: TRBV7-3
abundance: few

CDR3aa: CASSQDLDRAYEQYF
CDR3nt: TGTGCCAGCAGCCAAGATCTGGACAGGGCCTACGAGCAGTACTTC
d_gene: TRBD1
j_gene: TRBJ2-7
v_gene: TRBV4-2
abundance: NA

CDR3aa: CAMPRDRGYEQYF
CDR3nt: TGTGCCATGCCCCGGGACAGGGGCTACGAGCAGTACTTC
d_gene: NA
j_gene: TRBJ2-7
v_gene: TRBV21-1
abundance: few

CDR3aa: CSARDLGQVGETQYF
CDR3nt: TGCAGTGCTAGAGATCTCGGGCAGGTAGGAGAGACCCAGTACTTC
d_gene: NA
j_gene: TRBJ2-5
v_gene: TRBV20-1
abundance: NA

CDR3aa: CSASAGRRSTDTQYF
CDR3nt: TGCAGTGCTAGCGCGGGAAGGAGGAGCACAGATACGCAGTATTTT
d_gene: NA
j_gene: TRBJ2-3
v_gene: TRBV20-1
abundance: NA

CDR3aa: CSAPGTSVTDTQYF
CDR3nt: TGCAGTGCTCCCGGGACTAGCGTCACAGATACGCAGTATTTT
d_gene: TRBD2
j_gene: TRBJ2-3
v_gene: TRBV20-1
abundance: NA

CDR3aa: CASSFTNTGSSYEQYF
CDR3nt: TGTGCCAGCTCCTTTACCAACACAGGGAGCTCCTACGAGCAGTACTTC
d_gene: NA
j_gene: TRBJ2-7
v_gene: TRBV6-2/TRBV6-3
abundance: few

CDR3aa: CSVGGGLAITDTQYF
CDR3nt: TGCAGCGTTGGGGGGGGATTAGCAATCACAGATACGCAGTATTTT
d_gene: TRBD2
j_gene: TRBJ2-3
v_gene: TRBV29-1
abundance: few

CDR3aa: CASSFQGSDQPQHF
CDR3nt: TGTGCCAGCAGCTTCCAAGGCTCCGATCAGCCCCAGCATTTT
d_gene: NA
j_gene: TRBJ1-5
v_gene: TRBV7-9
abundance: NA

CDR3aa: CASSFERALIQETQYF
CDR3nt: TGCGCCAGCAGCTTTGAGCGGGCCCTGATACAAGAGACCCAGTACTTC
d_gene: NA
j_gene: TRBJ2-5
v_gene: TRBV5-1
abundance: NA

CDR3aa: CASTGDGGGYYEQYF
CDR3nt: TGTGCCAGCACCGGCGATGGGGGAGGGTACTACGAGCAGTACTTC
d_gene: TRBD2
j_gene: TRBJ2-7
v_gene: TRBV25-1
abundance: few

CDR3aa: CAWAELAGGTQYF
CDR3nt: TGTGCTTGGGCCGAACTAGCGGGAGGTACGCAGTATTTT
d_gene: TRBD2
j_gene: TRBJ2-3
v_gene: TRBV7-6
abundance: few

CDR3aa: CASSRAPELTGELFF
CDR3nt: TGTGCCAGCAGTCGGGCCCCGGAGCTCACCGGGGAGCTGTTTTTT
d_gene: NA
j_gene: TRBJ2-2
v_gene: TRBV6-1
abundance: NA

CDR3aa: CSARFLVLETQYF
CDR3nt: TGCAGTGCTAGATTTTTGGTTTTAGAGACCCAGTACTTC
d_gene: NA
j_gene: TRBJ2-5
v_gene: TRBV20-1
abundance: few

CDR3aa: CASRLPGAGNHEQYF
CDR3nt: TGTGCCAGCAGGCTCCCCGGGGCAGGGAACCACGAGCAGTACTTC
d_gene: NA
j_gene: TRBJ2-7
v_gene: TRBV28
abundance: NA

CDR3aa: CAISGDGREGYTF
CDR3nt: TGTGCCATCAGTGGCGACGGCCGGGAGGGCTACACCTTC
d_gene: NA
j_gene: TRBJ1-2
v_gene: TRBV10-3
abundance: many

CDR3aa: CSVQFVTAVFGDEQYF
CDR3nt: TGCAGCGTTCAATTTGTAACCGCGGTCTTCGGGGACGAGCAGTACTTC
d_gene: NA
j_gene: TRBJ2-7
v_gene: TRBV29-1
abundance: NA

CDR3aa: CASSYRQVTITDTQYF
CDR3nt: TGTGCCAGCAGTTACCGACAGGTGACCATCACAGATACGCAGTATTTT
d_gene: NA
j_gene: TRBJ2-3
v_gene: TRBV6-2/TRBV6-3
abundance: few

CDR3aa: CAIRGLAGGYGYNEQFF
CDR3nt: TGTGCCATCCGGGGACTAGCGGGGGGGTATGGCTACAATGAGCAGTTCTTC
d_gene: TRBD2
j_gene: TRBJ2-1
v_gene: TRBV10-3
abundance: many

CDR3aa: CASTRVYQETQYF
CDR3nt: TGTGCCAGCACGCGGGTGTACCAAGAGACCCAGTACTTC
d_gene: NA
j_gene: TRBJ2-5
v_gene: TRBV28
abundance: many